The rows below give T cell receptor beta chains drawn from one sample of a study of blood T cell repertoires in COVID-19. The protocol was immunoSEQ multiplex PCR, while the TCRdb copy is restricted to in-frame clones and leaves out a portion. The sample contains under 300,000 clones, 75% to 90% of which appear only once. Sequencing input: PBMCs or T cells enriched from blood (not recorded which). The receptors were sampled from a woman aged 45-65 years who had recovered from COVID-19. CDR3s include the opening cysteine and the closing phenylalanine or tryptophan. The D gene is left open where the match is weak. Clone size appears in some rows only: once, few, many, or a class for an expanded clone.

abundance	d_gene	v_gene	j_gene	CDR3nt	CDR3aa
once	TRBD1	TRBV4-1	TRBJ1-4	TGCGCCAGCAGCCGACAGGACAGGGAGATTGAAAAACTGTTTTTT	CASSRQDREIEKLFF
.	TRBD1	TRBV7-9	TRBJ1-1	TGTGCCAGCAGCCGAGGACAGGTTCTTGGAGCTTTCTTT	CASSRGQVLGAFF
.	.	TRBV28	TRBJ2-1	TGTGCCAGCGACAGCAGGGATGAGCAGTTCTTC	CASDSRDEQFF
.	.	TRBV5-4	TRBJ2-1	TGTGCCAGCAGCTTCAGGGCGGAGCAGTTCTTC	CASSFRAEQFF
.	.	TRBV24-1	TRBJ2-1	TGTGCCACCAGTGATCGGAATGAGCAGTTCTTC	CATSDRNEQFF
.	.	TRBV6-6	TRBJ1-1	TGTGCCAGCAGTTACTCGCCAGGCATGAACACTGAAGCTTTCTTT	CASSYSPGMNTEAFF
.	.	TRBV5-1	TRBJ2-5	TGCGCCAGCAGCTTGGGCCCTAACCAAGAGACCCAGTACTTC	CASSLGPNQETQYF
.	TRBD2	TRBV4-2	TRBJ2-7	TGTGCCAGCAGCCAAGAGCTGCGACTAGCCACTAGCGGGAGTGTCTCCTACGAGCAGTACTTC	CASSQELRLATSGSVSYEQYF
.	.	TRBV28	TRBJ2-5	TGTGCCAGCAGTTTCCTTCGGGAGACCCAGTACTTC	CASSFLRETQYF
.	.	TRBV29-1	TRBJ1-5	TGCAGCGTACTACAGGGTGGCAATCAGCCCCAGCATTTT	CSVLQGGNQPQHF
.	TRBD2	TRBV7-7	TRBJ2-1	TGTGCTAGCAGCTTAGGGTTAGCGGGAGACAATGAGCAGTTCTTC	CASSLGLAGDNEQFF
.	.	TRBV5-1	TRBJ2-2	TGCGCCAGCAGCTTGGTTGTGGTGGGGGCTTACACCGGGGAGCTGTTTTTT	CASSLVVVGAYTGELFF
.	.	TRBV6-2/TRBV6-3	TRBJ2-5	TGTGCCAGCAGTTACGGAAAGGGGATTCAAGAGACCCAGTACTTC	CASSYGKGIQETQYF
.	TRBD2	TRBV5-1	TRBJ2-2	TGCGCCAGCATTAGCGGGGCTGCGAACACCGGGGAGCTGTTTTTT	CASISGAANTGELFF
.	.	TRBV6-5	TRBJ2-1	TGTGCCAGCAGTCACACAGGCCCCGGATACAATGAGCAGTTCTTC	CASSHTGPGYNEQFF
.	.	TRBV19	TRBJ2-3	TGTGCCAGTAGTCCGGACAACCTAGCGGATACGCAGTATTTT	CASSPDNLADTQYF
.	.	TRBV12-3/TRBV12-4	TRBJ1-1	TGTGCCAGCAGTTTAGGCAGGGAAGCTTTCTTT	CASSLGREAFF
.	TRBD2	TRBV12-5	TRBJ2-7	TGTGCTAGTGGTTTGCAATCGACTAGCGGGAGCCAGGGGGAGCAGTACTTC	CASGLQSTSGSQGEQYF
.	TRBD1	TRBV5-1	TRBJ2-7	TGCGCCAGCAGCACAGGGGGTTTAGCAGAGCAGTACTTC	CASSTGGLAEQYF
.	.	TRBV7-2	TRBJ2-3	TGTGCCAGCAGCTTACAGTTAGGGGTCCTCCCGAGCACAGATACGCAGTATTTT	CASSLQLGVLPSTDTQYF
.	TRBD1	TRBV29-1	TRBJ2-5	TGCAGCGTTACGGGACAGGGGGTGACCCAGTACTTC	CSVTGQGVTQYF
.	TRBD1	TRBV7-9	TRBJ1-1	TGTGCCAGCAGCTTAGGAGCGACAGGGGCTGAAGCTTTCTTT	CASSLGATGAEAFF
.	TRBD2	TRBV5-6	TRBJ2-1	TGTGCCAGCAGCTCACGGACTAGCGGGAGGGTCTACAATGAGCAGTTCTTC	CASSSRTSGRVYNEQFF
.	.	TRBV7-8	TRBJ2-1	TGTGCCAGCAGCTTAACGGAGAGCTGGATCTACAATGAGCAGTTCTTC	CASSLTESWIYNEQFF
once	.	TRBV15	TRBJ2-2	TGTGCCACCAGCCGTAGGACAGCCGGGGAGCTGTTTTTT	CATSRRTAGELFF
.	.	TRBV5-1	TRBJ2-7	TGCGCCAGCAGCTTGGGGCAGGGGATCTCCTACGAGCAGTACTTC	CASSLGQGISYEQYF
.	.	TRBV11-2	TRBJ2-5	TGTGCCAGCAGCTTAGCGCGGGCCAGGTTTCAAGAGACCCAGTACTTC	CASSLARARFQETQYF
.	.	TRBV29-1	TRBJ2-4	TGCAGCGTTCTGTTACAGATTAAAAACATTCAGTACTTC	CSVLLQIKNIQYF